This T cell receptor beta chain is from a study of T-cell reconstitution after alpha-beta-depleted transplantation in children. Unique molecular identifiers were incorporated during preparation of the TCRbeta library. TCRdb independently ran MiXCR on the PCR reads; one entry per CDR3 protein. The sample has around 180,000 distinct CDR3 sequences, over 8.5% seen once. Germline loops: CDR1 SEHNR, CDR2 FQNEAQ (reference sequence). Trimming at V came to 5 bases and at J to 0 bases, leaving 9 bases not matched to a gene. This CDR3 has 17 amino acids. This clonotype was picked up many times. The rearrangement links TRBV7-9 to TRBJ2-3, with 9 bases aligning to TRBD2. The specimen was PBMCs, collected before TCRalphabeta/CD19-depleted stem cell transplant. The sequence was collected from a boy aged 2 to 9 with acute myeloid leukemia, due to receive a stem cell transplant. The CDR3 nucleotides are TGTGCCAGCAGCATTACCTTAGCGGGAGCTAGCACAGATACGCAGTATTTT. This codes for CASSITLAGASTDTQYF. Full variable domain (remainder filled in from reference TRBV7-9 and TRBJ2-3): DTGVSQNPRHKITKRGQNVTFRCDPISEHNRLYWYRQTLGQGPEFLTYFQNEAQLEKSRLLSDRFSAERPKGSFSTLEIQRTEQGDSAMYLCASSITLAGASTDTQYFGPGTRLTVL.